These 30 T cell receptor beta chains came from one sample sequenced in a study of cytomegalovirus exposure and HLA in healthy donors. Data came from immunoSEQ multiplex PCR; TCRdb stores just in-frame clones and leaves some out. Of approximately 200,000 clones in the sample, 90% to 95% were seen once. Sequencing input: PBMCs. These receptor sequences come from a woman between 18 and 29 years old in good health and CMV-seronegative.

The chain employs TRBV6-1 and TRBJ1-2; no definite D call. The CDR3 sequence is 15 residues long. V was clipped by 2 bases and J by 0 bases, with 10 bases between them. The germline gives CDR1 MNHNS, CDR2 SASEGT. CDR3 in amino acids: CASSEPHLANYGYTF. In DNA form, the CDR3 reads TGTGCCAGCAGTGAACCCCACCTAGCTAACTATGGCTACACCTTC.

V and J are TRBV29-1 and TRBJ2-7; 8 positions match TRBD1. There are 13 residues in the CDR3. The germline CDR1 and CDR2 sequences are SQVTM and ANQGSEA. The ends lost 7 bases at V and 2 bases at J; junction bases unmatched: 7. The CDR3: CSGLRDRTYEQYF. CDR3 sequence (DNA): TGCAGCGGTCTCCGGGACAGGACCTACGAGCAGTACTTC.

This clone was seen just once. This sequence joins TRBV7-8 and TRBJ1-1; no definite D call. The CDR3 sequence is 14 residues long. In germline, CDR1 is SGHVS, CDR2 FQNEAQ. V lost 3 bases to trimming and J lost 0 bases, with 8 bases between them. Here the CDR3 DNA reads TGTGCCAGCAGCTTTTTAAGAGTGAACACTGAAGCTTTCTTT. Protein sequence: CASSFLRVNTEAFF.

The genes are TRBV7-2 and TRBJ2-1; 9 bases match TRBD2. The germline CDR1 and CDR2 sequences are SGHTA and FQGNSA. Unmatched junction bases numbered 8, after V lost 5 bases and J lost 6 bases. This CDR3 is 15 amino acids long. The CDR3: CASSAELAGLNEQFF. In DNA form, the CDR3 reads TGTGCCAGCAGCGCCGAGCTAGCGGGACTCAATGAGCAGTTCTTC.

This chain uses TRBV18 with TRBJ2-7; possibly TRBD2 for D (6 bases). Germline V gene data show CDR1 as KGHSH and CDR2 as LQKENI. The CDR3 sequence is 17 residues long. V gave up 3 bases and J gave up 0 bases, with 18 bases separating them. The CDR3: CASSPPGFAGPSYEQYF. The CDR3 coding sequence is TGTGCCAGCTCACCTCCAGGCTTTGCGGGGCCCTCCTACGAGCAGTACTTC.

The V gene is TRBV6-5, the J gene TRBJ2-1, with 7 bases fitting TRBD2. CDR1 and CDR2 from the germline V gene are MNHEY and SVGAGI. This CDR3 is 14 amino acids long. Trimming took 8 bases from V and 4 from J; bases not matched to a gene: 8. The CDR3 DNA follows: TGTGCCAGCGCCCCGGGGGGAGCGTACAATGAGCAGTTCTTC. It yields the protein CASAPGGAYNEQFF.

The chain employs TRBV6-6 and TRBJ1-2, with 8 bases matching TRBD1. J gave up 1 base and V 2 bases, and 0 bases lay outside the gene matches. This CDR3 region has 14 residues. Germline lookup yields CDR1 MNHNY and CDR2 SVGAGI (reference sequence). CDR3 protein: CASSYGQGNYGYTF. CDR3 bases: TGTGCCAGCAGTTACGGACAGGGTAACTATGGCTACACCTTC.

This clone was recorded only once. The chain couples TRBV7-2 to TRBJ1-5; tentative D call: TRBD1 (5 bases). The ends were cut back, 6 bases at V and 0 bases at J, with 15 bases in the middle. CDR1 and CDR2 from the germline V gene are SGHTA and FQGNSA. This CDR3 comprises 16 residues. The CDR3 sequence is CASRYDRVDSNQPQHF. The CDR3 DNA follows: TGTGCCAGCAGATACGACAGAGTGGATAGCAATCAGCCCCAGCATTTT.

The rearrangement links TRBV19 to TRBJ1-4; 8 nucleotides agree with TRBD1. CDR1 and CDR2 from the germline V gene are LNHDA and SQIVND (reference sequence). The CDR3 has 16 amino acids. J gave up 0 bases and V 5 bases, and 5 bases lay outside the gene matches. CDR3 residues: CASSLDRGPTNEKLFF. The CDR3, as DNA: TGTGCCAGTAGTCTCGACAGGGGTCCAACTAATGAAAAACTGTTTTTT.

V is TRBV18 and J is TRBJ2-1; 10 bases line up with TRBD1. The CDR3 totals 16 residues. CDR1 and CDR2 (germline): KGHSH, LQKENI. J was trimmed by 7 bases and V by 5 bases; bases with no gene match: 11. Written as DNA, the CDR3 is TGTGCCAGCTCATTGACAGGGGGCGGTAAGAGGAATGAGCAGTTCTTC. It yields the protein CASSLTGGGKRNEQFF.

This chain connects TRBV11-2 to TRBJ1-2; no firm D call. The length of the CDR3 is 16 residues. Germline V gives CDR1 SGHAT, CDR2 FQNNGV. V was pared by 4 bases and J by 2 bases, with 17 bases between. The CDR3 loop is CASSWPDGGGNYGYTF. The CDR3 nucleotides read TGTGCCAGCAGCTGGCCCGACGGTGGCGGCAACTATGGCTACACCTTC.

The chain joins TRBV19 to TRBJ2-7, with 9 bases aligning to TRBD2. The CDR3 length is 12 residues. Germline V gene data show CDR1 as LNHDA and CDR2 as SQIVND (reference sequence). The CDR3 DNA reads TGTGCGACTAGCGGACACTCCTACGAGCAGTACTTC. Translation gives CATSGHSYEQYF.

The CDR3 sequence is CASSWGAGGVSSAEAFF. CDR3 DNA sequence: TGTGCCAGCAGCTGGGGGGCAGGGGGCGTTAGTTCTGCTGAAGCTTTCTTT. The chain combines TRBV7-2 with TRBJ1-1; 8 bases map to TRBD1. This CDR3 region has 17 residues. Germline trimming cut 4 bases from V and 6 bases from J; bases unmatched to any gene: 16. Per germline, CDR1 SGHTA and CDR2 FQGNSA.

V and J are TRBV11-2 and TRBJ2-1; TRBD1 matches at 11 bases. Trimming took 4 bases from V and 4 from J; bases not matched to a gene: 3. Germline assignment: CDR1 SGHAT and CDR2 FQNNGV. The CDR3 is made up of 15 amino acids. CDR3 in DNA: TGTGCCAGCAGCTCCGGACAGGGGGCTTACAATGAGCAGTTCTTC. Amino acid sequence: CASSSGQGAYNEQFF.

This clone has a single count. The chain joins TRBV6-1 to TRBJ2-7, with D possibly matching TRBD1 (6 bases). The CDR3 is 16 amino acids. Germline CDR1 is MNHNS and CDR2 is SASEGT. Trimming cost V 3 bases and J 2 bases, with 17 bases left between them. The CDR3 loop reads CASSDTPGALPYEQYF. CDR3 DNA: TGTGCCAGCAGTGATACGCCAGGGGCTTTACCCTACGAGCAGTACTTC.

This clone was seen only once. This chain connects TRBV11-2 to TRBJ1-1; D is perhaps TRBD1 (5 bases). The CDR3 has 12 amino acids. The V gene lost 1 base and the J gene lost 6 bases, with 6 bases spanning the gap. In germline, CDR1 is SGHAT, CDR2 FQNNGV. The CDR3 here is CASSLAQAEAFF. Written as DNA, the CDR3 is TGTGCCAGCAGCTTAGCACAGGCTGAAGCTTTCTTT.

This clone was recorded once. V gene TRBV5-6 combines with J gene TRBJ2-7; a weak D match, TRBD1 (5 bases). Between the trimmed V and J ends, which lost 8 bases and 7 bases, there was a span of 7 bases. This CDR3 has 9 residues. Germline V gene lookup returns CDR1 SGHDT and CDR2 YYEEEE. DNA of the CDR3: TGTGCCAGGAAGGGGGAGCAGTACTTC. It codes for CARKGEQYF. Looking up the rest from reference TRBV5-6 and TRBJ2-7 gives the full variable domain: DAGVTQSPTHLIKTRGQQVTLRCSPKSGHDTVSWYQQALGQGPQFIFQYYEEEERQRGNFPDRFSGHQFPNYSSELNVNALLLGDSALYLCARKGEQYFGPGTRLTVT.

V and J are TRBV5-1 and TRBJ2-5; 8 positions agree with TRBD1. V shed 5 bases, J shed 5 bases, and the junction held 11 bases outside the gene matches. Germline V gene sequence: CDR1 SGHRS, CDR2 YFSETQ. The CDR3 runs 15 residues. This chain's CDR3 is CASRGQVTDSETQYF. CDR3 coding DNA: TGCGCCAGCAGGGGACAGGTGACGGATTCGGAGACCCAGTACTTC.

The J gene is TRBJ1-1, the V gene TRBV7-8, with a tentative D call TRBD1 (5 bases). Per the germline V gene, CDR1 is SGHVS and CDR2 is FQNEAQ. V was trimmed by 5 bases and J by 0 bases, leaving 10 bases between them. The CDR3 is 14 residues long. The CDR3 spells CASSIGHMNTEAFF. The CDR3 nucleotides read TGTGCCAGCAGCATTGGACACATGAACACTGAAGCTTTCTTT.

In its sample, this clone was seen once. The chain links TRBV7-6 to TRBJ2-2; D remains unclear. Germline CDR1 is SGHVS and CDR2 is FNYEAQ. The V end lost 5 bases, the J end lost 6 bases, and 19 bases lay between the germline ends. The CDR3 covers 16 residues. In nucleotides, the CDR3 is TGTGCCAGCAGCCCCCGGTTCCTAGAAATTCCCGGGGAGCTGTTTTTT. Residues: CASSPRFLEIPGELFF.

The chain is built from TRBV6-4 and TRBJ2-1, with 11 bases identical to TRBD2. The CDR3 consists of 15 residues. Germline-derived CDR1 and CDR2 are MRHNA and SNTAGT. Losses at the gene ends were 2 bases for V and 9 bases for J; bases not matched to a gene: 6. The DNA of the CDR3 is TGTGCCAGCAGTGACGAGGGTAGCGGGAGGGTTGAGCAGTTCTTC. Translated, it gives CASSDEGSGRVEQFF.

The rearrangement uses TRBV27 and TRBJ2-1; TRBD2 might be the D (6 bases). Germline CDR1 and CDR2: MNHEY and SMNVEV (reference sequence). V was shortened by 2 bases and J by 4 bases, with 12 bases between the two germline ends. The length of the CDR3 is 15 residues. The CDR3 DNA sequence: TGTGCCAGCAGTTTAGTGCGGGAAGCTTACAATGAGCAGTTCTTC. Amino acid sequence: CASSLVREAYNEQFF.

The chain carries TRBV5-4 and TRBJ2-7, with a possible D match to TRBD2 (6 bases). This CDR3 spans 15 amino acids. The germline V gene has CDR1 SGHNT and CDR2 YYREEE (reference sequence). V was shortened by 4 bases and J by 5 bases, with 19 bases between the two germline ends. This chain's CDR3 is CASSPYREPSHEQYF. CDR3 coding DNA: TGTGCCAGCAGCCCCTACCGGGAGCCTAGCCACGAGCAGTACTTC.

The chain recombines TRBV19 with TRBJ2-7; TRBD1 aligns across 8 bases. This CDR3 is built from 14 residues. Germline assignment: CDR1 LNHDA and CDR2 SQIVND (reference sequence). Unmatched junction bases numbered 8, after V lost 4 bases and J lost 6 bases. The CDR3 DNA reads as TGTGCCAGTAGTACCCCAGGGGGCGAGGGCGAGCAGTACTTC. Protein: CASSTPGGEGEQYF.

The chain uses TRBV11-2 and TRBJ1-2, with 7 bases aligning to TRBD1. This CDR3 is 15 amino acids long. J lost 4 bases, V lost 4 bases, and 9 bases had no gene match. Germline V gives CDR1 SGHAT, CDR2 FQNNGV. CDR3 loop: CASSYPGQQFYGYTF. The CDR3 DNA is TGTGCCAGCAGCTATCCGGGACAGCAATTCTATGGCTACACCTTC.

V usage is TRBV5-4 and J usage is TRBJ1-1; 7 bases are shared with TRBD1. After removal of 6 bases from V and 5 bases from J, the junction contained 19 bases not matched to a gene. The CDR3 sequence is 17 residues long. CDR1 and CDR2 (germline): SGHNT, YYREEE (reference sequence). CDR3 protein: CASIPYEQGPRWTEAFF. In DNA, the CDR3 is TGTGCCAGCATCCCATACGAACAGGGGCCGAGGTGGACTGAAGCTTTCTTT.

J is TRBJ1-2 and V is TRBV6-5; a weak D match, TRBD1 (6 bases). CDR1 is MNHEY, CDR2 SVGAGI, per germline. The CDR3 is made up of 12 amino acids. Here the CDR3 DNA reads TGTGCTGGCCGGGACACCCACTATGGCTACACCTTC. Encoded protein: CAGRDTHYGYTF.

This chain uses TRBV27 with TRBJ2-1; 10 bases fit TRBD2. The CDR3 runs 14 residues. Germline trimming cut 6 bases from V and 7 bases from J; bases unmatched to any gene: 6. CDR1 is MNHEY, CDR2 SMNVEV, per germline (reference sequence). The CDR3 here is CASSPAGGRNEQFF. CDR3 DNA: TGTGCCAGCAGCCCAGCGGGAGGGCGGAATGAGCAGTTCTTC.

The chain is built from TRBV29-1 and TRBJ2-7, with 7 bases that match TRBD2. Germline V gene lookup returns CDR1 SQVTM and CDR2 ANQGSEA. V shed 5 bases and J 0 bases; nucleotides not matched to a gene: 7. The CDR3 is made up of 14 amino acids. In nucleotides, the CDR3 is TGCAGCGTTCAAAGGGCGGGGGTCTCCTACGAGCAGTACTTC. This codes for CSVQRAGVSYEQYF.

The CDR3 here is CASSEGAETYEQYF. CDR3 nucleotides: TGTGCCAGCAGTGAAGGGGCCGAAACCTACGAGCAGTACTTC. This rearrangement joins TRBV2 to TRBJ2-7, with D unclear. Germline values: CDR1 SNHLY, CDR2 FYNNEI. This CDR3 contains 14 residues. Trimming left V 1 base short and J 2 bases short, with 9 bases between. The full variable domain, in which reference TRBV2 and TRBJ2-7 provide the parts outside the CDR3, is EPEVTQTPSHQVTQMGQEVILRCVPISNHLYFYWYRQILGQKVEFLVSFYNNEISEKSEIFDDQFSVERPDGSNFTLKIRSTKLEDSAMYFCASSEGAETYEQYFGPGTRLTVT.